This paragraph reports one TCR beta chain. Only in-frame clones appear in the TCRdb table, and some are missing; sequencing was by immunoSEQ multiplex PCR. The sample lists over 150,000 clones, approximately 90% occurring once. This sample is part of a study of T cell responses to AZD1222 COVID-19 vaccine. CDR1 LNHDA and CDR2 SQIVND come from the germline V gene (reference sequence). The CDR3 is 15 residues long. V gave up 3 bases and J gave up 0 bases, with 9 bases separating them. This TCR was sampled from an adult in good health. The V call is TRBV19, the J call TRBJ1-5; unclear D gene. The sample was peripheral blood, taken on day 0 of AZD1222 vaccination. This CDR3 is CASSIAGHSNQPQHF. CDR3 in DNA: TGTGCCAGTAGTATCGCGGGCCATAGCAATCAGCCCCAGCATTTT.